The rows below give T cell receptor beta chains drawn from one sample of a study of control samples from healthy donors and cancer patients. Measured with immunoSEQ multiplex PCR; TCRdb has only the in-frame clones, and not every one. The sample lists about 110,000 clones, almost 85% occurring once. The sequenced material came from blood. The receptors shown here come from a young man in good health. Both conserved end residues are part of each CDR3. The D gene is left open where the match is weak. A row's size may be missing; if present it is once, few, many or a size class.

d_gene,j_gene,v_gene,abundance,CDR3aa,CDR3nt
NA,TRBJ1-3,TRBV7-9,NA,CASSLQGWNTIYF,TGTGCCAGCAGCTTACAGGGGTGGAACACCATATATTTT
NA,TRBJ2-7,TRBV6-1,NA,CASSERLGGDPYEQYF,TGTGCCAGCAGTGAGAGGTTAGGGGGGGACCCCTACGAGCAGTACTTC
NA,TRBJ1-2,TRBV11-2,NA,CASSPGHAYGYTF,TGTGCCAGCAGCCCAGGACACGCCTATGGCTACACCTTC
NA,TRBJ2-3,TRBV7-6,NA,CASGGSLETQYF,TGTGCCAGCGGGGGGAGTCTAGAGACGCAGTATTTT
TRBD1,TRBJ1-1,TRBV5-1,NA,CASSLGTAIEAFF,TGCGCCAGCAGCTTAGGGACAGCTATTGAAGCTTTCTTT
NA,TRBJ2-7,TRBV7-9,NA,CATGTYSYEQYF,TGTGCCACCGGAACCTATTCCTACGAGCAGTACTTC
TRBD2,TRBJ2-3,TRBV29-1,NA,CSSRIAGGADTQYF,TGCAGCTCTCGAATAGCGGGGGGGGCAGATACGCAGTATTTT
TRBD1,TRBJ1-2,TRBV3-1/TRBV3-2,NA,CASTPETGNYGYTF,TGTGCCAGCACCCCCGAGACAGGGAACTATGGCTACACCTTC
NA,TRBJ2-1,TRBV18,NA,CASSPSGRRSSYNEQFF,TGTGCCAGCTCACCGTCAGGACGCAGGAGCTCCTACAATGAGCAGTTCTTC
NA,TRBJ2-2,TRBV7-9,NA,CASSPHRESGELFF,TGTGCCAGCAGCCCGCACAGGGAATCCGGGGAGCTGTTTTTT
TRBD1,TRBJ1-1,TRBV7-6,NA,CASSSTGGANTEAFF,TGTGCCAGCAGCTCGACAGGGGGCGCGAACACTGAAGCTTTCTTT
NA,TRBJ2-1,TRBV4-1,NA,CASSQGRVQFF,TGCGCCAGCAGCCAAGGGAGGGTGCAGTTCTTC
NA,TRBJ1-1,TRBV6-5,once,CASSSQGLGGTEAFF,TGTGCCAGCAGTTCTCAAGGACTGGGGGGGACTGAAGCTTTCTTT
NA,TRBJ2-7,TRBV29-1,NA,CSVDEVGVGGEQYF,TGCAGCGTTGATGAGGTGGGCGTCGGGGGCGAGCAGTACTTC
TRBD1,TRBJ2-4,TRBV9,NA,CASSARSGTDDIQYF,TGTGCCAGCAGCGCCCGATCCGGGACAGATGACATTCAGTACTTC
NA,TRBJ2-7,TRBV11-2,once,CASRGLAYEQYF,TGTGCCAGCAGGGGATTGGCCTACGAGCAGTACTTC
NA,TRBJ2-7,TRBV12-2,NA,CASRLSQGTSYEQYF,TGTGCAAGTCGCTTATCACAGGGGACCTCCTACGAGCAGTACTTC
TRBD1,TRBJ1-2,TRBV2,few,CASSPQGGRYGYTF,TGTGCCAGCAGTCCACAGGGGGGGAGATATGGCTACACCTTC
NA,TRBJ2-5,TRBV10-3,once,CAISEGFQETQYF,TGTGCCATCAGTGAGGGGTTTCAAGAGACCCAGTACTTC
NA,TRBJ2-1,TRBV11-3,NA,CASSFSSLSGEQFF,TGTGCCAGCAGCTTCTCGTCTCTTTCGGGTGAGCAGTTCTTC
TRBD1,TRBJ2-7,TRBV11-2,few,CASSLGPWGGQGVGYEQYF,TGTGCCAGCAGCTTAGGCCCGTGGGGTGGACAGGGAGTAGGGTACGAGCAGTACTTC
NA,TRBJ2-5,TRBV5-4,NA,CASSLNGGKETQYF,TGTGCCAGCAGCTTGAACGGGGGTAAAGAGACCCAGTACTTC
NA,TRBJ1-2,TRBV15,NA,CATSRDYTTGYGYTF,TGTGCCACCAGCAGAGACTATACGACCGGCTATGGCTACACCTTC
NA,TRBJ1-2,TRBV10-3,NA,CAISARDFEGGYTF,TGTGCCATCAGTGCTCGGGACTTCGAGGGGGGCTACACCTTC
NA,TRBJ2-6,TRBV3-1/TRBV3-2,NA,CASSLLTHIRAQGTGANVLTF,TGTGCCAGCAGCCTCCTCACCCATATCCGGGCCCAAGGCACTGGGGCCAACGTCCTGACTTTC
NA,TRBJ2-5,TRBV6-5,NA,CASRTTNLEYF,TGTGCCAGCAGAACCACAAACCTAGAGTACTTC
NA,TRBJ2-7,TRBV5-7,NA,CASSLRGAPYEQYF,TGTGCCAGCAGCTTGCGGGGGGCACCCTACGAGCAGTACTTC
NA,TRBJ2-5,TRBV18,NA,CASSPPGLLSVETQYF,TGTGCCAGCTCACCACCAGGCCTCCTATCGGTAGAGACCCAGTACTTC
NA,TRBJ2-1,TRBV3-1/TRBV3-2,NA,CASSQTSFNEQFF,TGTGCCAGCAGCCAAACTAGCTTCAATGAGCAGTTCTTC
TRBD1,TRBJ2-1,TRBV19,NA,CASSRTGGYEQFF,TGTGCCAGTAGTCGCACAGGGGGCTATGAGCAGTTCTTC
NA,TRBJ1-1,TRBV27,NA,CASSLAGDLTQNTEAFF,TGTGCCAGCAGTTTGGCGGGGGATTTAACTCAGAACACTGAAGCTTTCTTT
TRBD1,TRBJ1-2,TRBV4-2,NA,CASSQGVRAGGYGYTF,TGTGCCAGCAGCCAAGGTGTTAGGGCAGGGGGATATGGCTACACCTTC
NA,TRBJ2-3,TRBV7-2,NA,CASSLAGVSTDTQYF,TGTGCCAGCAGTCTAGCCGGTGTTAGCACAGATACGCAGTATTTT
TRBD1,TRBJ2-7,TRBV18,NA,CASSYGTASEQYF,TGTGCCAGCTCATATGGGACAGCCTCCGAGCAGTACTTC
TRBD1,TRBJ1-1,TRBV27,NA,CASSFQGAAEAFF,TGTGCCAGCAGTTTCCAGGGGGCTGCTGAAGCTTTCTTT
NA,TRBJ1-1,TRBV6-5,NA,CASTPPPEAFF,TGTGCCAGCACTCCACCCCCTGAAGCTTTCTTT
NA,TRBJ2-7,TRBV6-4,NA,CASMGSRDGKEYF,TGTGCCAGCATGGGGTCACGTGACGGCAAGGAGTACTTC
TRBD2,TRBJ2-1,TRBV9,few,CASSKSVTSGNEQFF,TGTGCCAGCAGCAAATCAGTGACTAGCGGAAATGAGCAGTTCTTC
NA,TRBJ1-2,TRBV9,NA,CASSASLLRGYTF,TGTGCCAGCAGCGCCTCGCTCCTAAGAGGCTACACCTTC